This T cell receptor beta chain is drawn from a study of blood T cell repertoires in COVID-19. At the level of the study: COVID-19 samples, acute and convalescent, were from the United States, Italy and Spain.

In germline, CDR1 is SGHRS, CDR2 YFSETQ. Trimming removed 4 bases from V and 4 bases from J; junction bases left unmatched: 5. The length of the CDR3 is 14 residues. This clone was recorded a few times. Original methodology: Researchers report that nucleated cell counts were estimated from reference gene primer amplification. TCRdb's table, derived via immunoSEQ multiplex PCR, lists solely in-frame clones and lacks some. From that table come the V and J calls and clone size; the DNA was used to work out D and trimming. The repertoire holds about 110,000 clones, with over 70% as singletons. The V call is TRBV5-1, the J call TRBJ2-3; 8 bases match TRBD1. Sequenced sample: peripheral blood. The TCR originated in a human donor in a cohort sampled during active or convalescent COVID-19. The CDR3 reads CASSKGQVPDTQYF. CDR3 coding DNA: TGCGCCAGCAGCAAGGGACAGGTTCCAGATACGCAGTATTTT.